The 6 T cell receptor beta chains below all came from one sample that was sequenced in a study of long-term antiretroviral therapy in people with HIV. Version v3.0 of the immunoSEQ assay ran at survey level. TCRdb keeps only in-frame clones here, not all; method: immunoSEQ multiplex PCR. The profile shows 25,000 to 35,000 clones, 97% of them singletons. This specimen consisted of unsorted PBMCs, obtained 6.9 years after starting antiretroviral therapy. The origin of the receptors is a man aged 30 to 39 with HIV.

The chain couples TRBV7-2 to TRBJ2-1; tentative D call: TRBD2 (6 bases). The V gene lost 8 bases and the J gene lost 6 bases, with 17 bases spanning the gap. Germline V gene data show CDR1 as SGHTA and CDR2 as FQGNSA. The CDR3 runs to 14 residues. The CDR3 coding sequence is TGTGCCAGCCCCCCGCCCGCCGGGGGCAATGAGCAGTTCTTC. Protein product: CASPPPAGGNEQFF.

The sample holds one count of this clone. This chain uses TRBV6-1 with TRBJ1-5, with a weak D call TRBD1 (5 bases). Trimming removed 4 bases at V and 4 bases at J, with 17 bases between. CDR3 length: 16 residues. CDR1 and CDR2 from the germline V gene are MNHNS and SASEGT. The CDR3 reads CASSATVTQVNQPQHF. The CDR3 region has the DNA TGTGCCAGCAGTGCGACAGTAACCCAGGTGAATCAGCCCCAGCATTTT.

CDR3 protein: CASSYRDNSPLHF. CDR3 DNA: TGTGCCAGCAGTTACCGGGATAATTCACCCCTCCACTTT. The rearrangement uses TRBV6-5 and TRBJ1-6; D call uncertain. The CDR3 is 13 residues long. CDR1 is MNHEY and CDR2 is SVGAGI in the germline V gene. The V end was cut by 2 bases, the J end by 5 bases, with 4 bases between.

The chain joins TRBV12-5 to TRBJ1-1, with unresolved D. CDR1 LGHNT and CDR2 FRNRAP come from the germline V gene. V lost 7 bases to trimming and J lost 2 bases, with 5 bases between them. The CDR3 consists of 11 residues. The CDR3 DNA reads TGTGCTAGTGCGTTCAACACTGAAGCTTTCTTT. It codes for CASAFNTEAFF.

The J gene is TRBJ2-5, the V gene TRBV6-6; D perhaps matches TRBD1 (5 bases). This CDR3 region has 15 residues. Germline CDR1 reads MNHNY; CDR2 reads SVGAGI (reference sequence). V lost 5 bases, J lost 5 bases, and 18 bases lay in between. The CDR3 DNA is TGTGCCAGCAGTCCGGTGGGGCTTAAGAGGGAGACCCAGTACTTC. It codes for CASSPVGLKRETQYF.

The chain is built from TRBV4-3 and TRBJ2-3, with 9 positions matching TRBD2. With 1 base clipped from V and 0 bases from J, the junction kept 11 bases outside the gene matches. CDR1 and CDR2 (germline): LGHNA, YSLEER. This CDR3 comprises 19 residues. The CDR3 region has the DNA TGCGCCAGCAGCCAAGTCGTAGCGGGAGCTCAGACTAGCACAGATACGCAGTATTTT. This encodes CASSQVVAGAQTSTDTQYF.